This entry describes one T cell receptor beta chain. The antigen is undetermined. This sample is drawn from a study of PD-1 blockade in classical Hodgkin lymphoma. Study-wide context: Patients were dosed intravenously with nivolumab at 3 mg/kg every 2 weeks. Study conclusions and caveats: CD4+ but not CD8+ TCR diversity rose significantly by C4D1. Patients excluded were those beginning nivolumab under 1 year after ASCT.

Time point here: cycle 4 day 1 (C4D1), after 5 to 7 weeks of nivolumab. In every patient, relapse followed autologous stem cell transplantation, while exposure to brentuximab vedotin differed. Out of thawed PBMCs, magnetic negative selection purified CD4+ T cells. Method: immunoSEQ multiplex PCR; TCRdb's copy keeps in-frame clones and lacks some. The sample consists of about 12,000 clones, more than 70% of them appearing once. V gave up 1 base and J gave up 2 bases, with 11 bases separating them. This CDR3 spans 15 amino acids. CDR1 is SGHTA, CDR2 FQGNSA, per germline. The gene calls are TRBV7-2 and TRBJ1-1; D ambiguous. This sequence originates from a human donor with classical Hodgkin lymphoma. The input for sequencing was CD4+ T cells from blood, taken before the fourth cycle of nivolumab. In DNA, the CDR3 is TGTGCCAGCAGCTTAGTCGTCGGCTCTAACACTGAAGCTTTCTTT. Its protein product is CASSLVVGSNTEAFF.